A selection of T cell receptor beta chains follows, all from one sample in a study of OX40 agonist ivuxolimab in advanced cancers. Data came from immunoSEQ multiplex PCR; TCRdb stores just in-frame clones and leaves some out. This sample carries 60,000 to 90,000 clones, 84% of them seen once, and the ten largest clones take over 0.4%. The sequences come from CD4+ or CD8+ T cells sorted from blood, collected in a trial of the OX40 agonist ivuxolimab. These receptor sequences come from an adult with an advanced solid tumor such as melanoma, head and neck, liver or kidney cancer. Both conserved end residues are part of each CDR3. Fields, in order: CDR3 DNA, CDR3 protein, V gene, J gene, D gene, clone size. D genes are given only for firm matches. Clone size is shown for a subset of rows, as once, few, many or a class of expanded clone.

cdr3_nt: TGCGCCAGCAGCTTGGGGCTGGGAGGCAATCAGCCCCAGCATTTT; cdr3_aa: CASSLGLGGNQPQHF; v_call: TRBV5-1; j_call: TRBJ1-5; d_call: .; clone_size: .
cdr3_nt: TGTGCCAGCAGCGTAGGGGAGGGAAGGAGAAACACCATATATTTT; cdr3_aa: CASSVGEGRRNTIYF; v_call: TRBV9; j_call: TRBJ1-3; d_call: .; clone_size: .
cdr3_nt: TGTGCCAGCAGCTCAGCTAGCAGACTCACAGATACGCAGTATTTT; cdr3_aa: CASSSASRLTDTQYF; v_call: TRBV11-2; j_call: TRBJ2-3; d_call: .; clone_size: .
cdr3_nt: TGTGCCAGCAGTCCCGTTGCTAGCGGGAGGGCCCTTACGCAGTATTTT; cdr3_aa: CASSPVASGRALTQYF; v_call: TRBV27; j_call: TRBJ2-3; d_call: TRBD2; clone_size: .
cdr3_nt: TGTGCCAGCAGCTCAACTAGCGACTCAACGAATGAGCAGTTCTTC; cdr3_aa: CASSSTSDSTNEQFF; v_call: TRBV7-2; j_call: TRBJ2-1; d_call: TRBD2; clone_size: .
cdr3_nt: TGTGCTAGTGGTTCAGGGACAGGTGGTGTTCGGTACTATGGCTACACCTTC; cdr3_aa: CASGSGTGGVRYYGYTF; v_call: TRBV12-5; j_call: TRBJ1-2; d_call: TRBD1; clone_size: .
cdr3_nt: TGTGCCAGCAGCTTGGTCCCCCTAACTTCGATGTATGGCTACACCTTC; cdr3_aa: CASSLVPLTSMYGYTF; v_call: TRBV5-6; j_call: TRBJ1-2; d_call: .; clone_size: .
cdr3_nt: TGTGCCAGCAGTTCCTCGAATTCACCCCTCCACTTT; cdr3_aa: CASSSSNSPLHF; v_call: TRBV6-6; j_call: TRBJ1-6; d_call: .; clone_size: .
cdr3_nt: TGTGCCAGCAATTGGAGGGGCCACTATGGCTACACCTTC; cdr3_aa: CASNWRGHYGYTF; v_call: TRBV28; j_call: TRBJ1-2; d_call: .; clone_size: .
cdr3_nt: TGTGCCATCAGGCCTTCCGCTCTAGCGGGTCCTTCCTACGAGCAGTACTTC; cdr3_aa: CAIRPSALAGPSYEQYF; v_call: TRBV10-3; j_call: TRBJ2-7; d_call: TRBD2; clone_size: .
cdr3_nt: TGTGCCAGCAGCTTCGGTTTTCGTCAGGACACAGATACGCAGTATTTT; cdr3_aa: CASSFGFRQDTDTQYF; v_call: TRBV5-6; j_call: TRBJ2-3; d_call: .; clone_size: .
cdr3_nt: TGTGCCAGCAGCGCCGCCGGGACAGGGATCAATGAGCAGTTCTTC; cdr3_aa: CASSAAGTGINEQFF; v_call: TRBV7-2; j_call: TRBJ2-1; d_call: TRBD1; clone_size: .
cdr3_nt: TGCGCCAGCACCTCCGGACAGGGGGCAGGGATGAACACTGAAGCTTTCTTT; cdr3_aa: CASTSGQGAGMNTEAFF; v_call: TRBV5-1; j_call: TRBJ1-1; d_call: TRBD1; clone_size: .
cdr3_nt: TGTGCCAGCAGCTTTGGCTCTGGGGCCAACGTCCTGACTTTC; cdr3_aa: CASSFGSGANVLTF; v_call: TRBV5-5; j_call: TRBJ2-6; d_call: .; clone_size: .
cdr3_nt: TGTGCCAGTAGGCTAGCGGGTCCGTCCACCGGGGAGCTGTTTTTT; cdr3_aa: CASRLAGPSTGELFF; v_call: TRBV19; j_call: TRBJ2-2; d_call: TRBD2; clone_size: once
cdr3_nt: TGCGCCAGCAGCCAAGGGACTAGGGCGGAGACCCAGTACTTC; cdr3_aa: CASSQGTRAETQYF; v_call: TRBV4-1; j_call: TRBJ2-5; d_call: TRBD2; clone_size: .
cdr3_nt: TGTGCCAGCACCCCGAGAGGGAATCTAAATTCACCCCTCCACTTT; cdr3_aa: CASTPRGNLNSPLHF; v_call: TRBV7-9; j_call: TRBJ1-6; d_call: .; clone_size: .
cdr3_nt: TGTGCCAGCAGCTTGGGTGGAGCCTCTGGAAACACCATATATTTT; cdr3_aa: CASSLGGASGNTIYF; v_call: TRBV5-4; j_call: TRBJ1-3; d_call: .; clone_size: .
cdr3_nt: TGCGCCAGCAGCCCAAACGAGAGGTTCGACTATGGCTACACCTTC; cdr3_aa: CASSPNERFDYGYTF; v_call: TRBV5-1; j_call: TRBJ1-2; d_call: .; clone_size: .
cdr3_nt: TGCGCCAGCAGCCTCCTGACAGGGGGTCTTGGCTACACCTTC; cdr3_aa: CASSLLTGGLGYTF; v_call: TRBV5-1; j_call: TRBJ1-2; d_call: TRBD1; clone_size: once
cdr3_nt: TGTGCCTGGAAGGGACTAGGCCCCACAGATACGCAGTATTTT; cdr3_aa: CAWKGLGPTDTQYF; v_call: TRBV30; j_call: TRBJ2-3; d_call: TRBD2; clone_size: .
cdr3_nt: TGTGCCAGCAGCTTATGGGGACCATTGTTCTTC; cdr3_aa: CASSLWGPLFF; v_call: TRBV7-2; j_call: TRBJ2-1; d_call: .; clone_size: .
cdr3_nt: TGTGCCAGCAGTTTACGAAGGAACACCATATATTTT; cdr3_aa: CASSLRRNTIYF; v_call: TRBV28; j_call: TRBJ1-3; d_call: .; clone_size: .
cdr3_nt: TGTGCCAGCAGCGTTATAGCGGGGCGAGGAGAGACCCAGTACTTC; cdr3_aa: CASSVIAGRGETQYF; v_call: TRBV9; j_call: TRBJ2-5; d_call: TRBD2; clone_size: .
cdr3_nt: TGCGCCTCTCAGGCGGGCTATAGCACAGATACGCAGTATTTT; cdr3_aa: CASQAGYSTDTQYF; v_call: TRBV5-1; j_call: TRBJ2-3; d_call: .; clone_size: once
cdr3_nt: TGCAGCGTTGCTAGGACTAGCGACACCGGGGAGCTGTTTTTT; cdr3_aa: CSVARTSDTGELFF; v_call: TRBV29-1; j_call: TRBJ2-2; d_call: TRBD2; clone_size: .
cdr3_nt: TGTGCCAGCAGGGGTCTAGGGCCCCAGCATTTT; cdr3_aa: CASRGLGPQHF; v_call: TRBV6-1; j_call: TRBJ1-5; d_call: .; clone_size: .
cdr3_nt: TGTGCCAGCAGTACGCGGGACAGGGAACATGAGCAGTTCTTC; cdr3_aa: CASSTRDREHEQFF; v_call: TRBV28; j_call: TRBJ2-1; d_call: TRBD1; clone_size: .
cdr3_nt: TGTGCCACCGTTCGGGACAGTACCTTTACCGGGGAGCTGTTTTTT; cdr3_aa: CATVRDSTFTGELFF; v_call: TRBV28; j_call: TRBJ2-2; d_call: TRBD1; clone_size: .
cdr3_nt: TGTGCCAGCATGGGACAGGGTTGGAATCAGCCCCAGCATTTT; cdr3_aa: CASMGQGWNQPQHF; v_call: TRBV6-5; j_call: TRBJ1-5; d_call: TRBD1; clone_size: .
cdr3_nt: TGTGCCAGCAATTGGGCTAGCTCCTATAATTCACCCCTCCACTTT; cdr3_aa: CASNWASSYNSPLHF; v_call: TRBV6-1; j_call: TRBJ1-6; d_call: .; clone_size: .
cdr3_nt: TGTGCCTGGAGCGTGGGACTAGCGGTTACAAATGAGCAGTTCTTC; cdr3_aa: CAWSVGLAVTNEQFF; v_call: TRBV30; j_call: TRBJ2-1; d_call: TRBD2; clone_size: .
cdr3_nt: TGTGCCAGCAGCTTATTTGACAGCTACAATGAGCAGTTCTTC; cdr3_aa: CASSLFDSYNEQFF; v_call: TRBV7-3; j_call: TRBJ2-1; d_call: .; clone_size: .
cdr3_nt: TGTGCCAGCAGCTTAAGGGACCTACAGGGCCTGATGAACACTGAAGCTTTCTTT; cdr3_aa: CASSLRDLQGLMNTEAFF; v_call: TRBV7-9; j_call: TRBJ1-1; d_call: .; clone_size: .
cdr3_nt: TGTGCCAGCAGCTTGGAGGGGGGAACTAATGAAAAACTGTTTTTT; cdr3_aa: CASSLEGGTNEKLFF; v_call: TRBV5-4; j_call: TRBJ1-4; d_call: .; clone_size: .
cdr3_nt: TGTGCCAGCAGCCTTAACGGGGCGTCCTACAATGAGCAGTTCTTC; cdr3_aa: CASSLNGASYNEQFF; v_call: TRBV14; j_call: TRBJ2-1; d_call: .; clone_size: .
cdr3_nt: TGTGCCAGCATTTCAAGGGGGCAGGGTGAAGCTTTCTTT; cdr3_aa: CASISRGQGEAFF; v_call: TRBV6-5; j_call: TRBJ1-1; d_call: TRBD1; clone_size: .
cdr3_nt: TGTGCCAGCAGCTTAGGGAGCGGCCAAGAGACCCAGTACTTC; cdr3_aa: CASSLGSGQETQYF; v_call: TRBV7-9; j_call: TRBJ2-5; d_call: .; clone_size: .
cdr3_nt: TGTGCCAGCAGCTGGACAGGGGGCGTGGAGACCCAGTACTTC; cdr3_aa: CASSWTGGVETQYF; v_call: TRBV7-9; j_call: TRBJ2-5; d_call: TRBD1; clone_size: .
cdr3_nt: TGTGCCAGCTCACCCGGGGCCCAGCGGGAGACCCAGTACTTC; cdr3_aa: CASSPGAQRETQYF; v_call: TRBV18; j_call: TRBJ2-5; d_call: .; clone_size: .